This T cell receptor beta chain was obtained from a study of blood T cell repertoires in COVID-19. CDR3 length: 16 amino acids. The germline V gene encodes CDR1 LNHDA and CDR2 SQIVND (reference sequence). V lost 7 bases and J lost 0; bases outside the gene matches: 9. Some clones are missing from TCRdb's copy, which holds only in-frame ones; the method was immunoSEQ multiplex PCR. The sample shows about 170,000 clones, approximately 86% of them seen only once. The table lists this clone with a count of one. This receptor was taken from an older man with acute or convalescent COVID-19. Sequenced input: peripheral blood. The chain is built from TRBV19 and TRBJ2-1; 7 positions match TRBD2. The CDR3 DNA sequence: TGTGCCAGTACCCCGTTGGGGAGGGGCTCCTACAATGAGCAGTTCTTC. Translated: CASTPLGRGSYNEQFF.